Below, one T cell receptor beta chain is given with its context. This entry belongs to a study of control samples from healthy donors and cancer patients. Assay used: immunoSEQ multiplex PCR; TCRdb lists only in-frame clones, some missing. The data hold 84,000 or so clones, with 91% observed a single time. CDR1 is LNHDA, CDR2 SQIVND, per germline (reference sequence). This CDR3 is 12 amino acids long. V lost 7 bases and J 4 bases, leaving 8 bases between the germline ends. What was sequenced was blood. The clonotype comes from a man aged 45-65 years in good health. The chain carries TRBV19 and TRBJ2-1; no clear D gene. The CDR3: CASTDIYNEQFF. The DNA of the CDR3 is TGTGCCAGTACAGATATTTACAATGAGCAGTTCTTC.